The sequence of this T cell receptor (beta chain) was determined in a study of vaccination and CD4 T cells after COVID-19. Sample share makes this clonotype medium-sized. Its antigen is still unknown. V was shortened by 0 bases and J by 8 bases, with 7 bases between the two germline ends. Per the germline V gene, CDR1 is KGHDR and CDR2 is SFDVKD. There are 13 residues in the CDR3. General study findings and limits: Spike mono-reactivity was shown by 304 of 307 vaccine-specific clones in convalescent patients.

Treatment of the sample: roughly 11-day PBMC culture with coronavirus spike peptide pools or control peptides (ViraFEST assay). The collection of CD4+ T cells from the unexposed donor took place before the COVID-19 pandemic (2011-2018). The study sequenced cultured CD4+ T cell DNA using the Oncomine TCR Beta short-read assay. TCRdb reanalysed the PCR reads using MiXCR and keeps one entry per CDR3 protein. The table includes roughly 940 distinct CDR3 sequences, 15% to 20% detected once. The V gene is TRBV24-1, the J gene TRBJ1-5; no firm D call. This TCR was sampled from a human donor in good health. Specimen: CD4+ T cells from blood, cultured in vitro. The chain's CDR3 is CATSDLHWEPQHF. Written as DNA, the CDR3 is TGTGCCACCAGTGATTTGCACTGGGAGCCCCAGCATTTT.